The entry that follows covers one T cell receptor (beta chain) sequence. The record originates from a study of blood T cell repertoires in COVID-19. This CDR3 comprises 16 residues. Germline V gene lookup returns CDR1 SGHNT and CDR2 YYREEE (reference sequence). Germline trimming cut 2 bases from V and 4 bases from J; bases unmatched to any gene: 5. Produced via immunoSEQ multiplex PCR; TCRdb's table is partial and in-frame only. The sample lists some 150,000 clones; approximately 82% were seen once. The chain uses TRBV5-4 and TRBJ2-2, with 10 bases that match TRBD2. The receptor was derived from a woman aged 45-59 years in a cohort sampled during active or convalescent COVID-19. Sequencing was done on a sample of peripheral blood. DNA for the CDR3: TGTGCCAGCAGCTTATCAGCGGGGGGGGGCACCGGGGAGCTGTTTTTT. This sequence encodes CASSLSAGGGTGELFF.